This passage covers 17 T cell receptor beta chains from one sample sequenced in a study of CD8+CD57+ T cells in acquired aplastic anemia. CDR3 and TCR beta VDJ profiling relied on a genomic DNA template. From the reads, TCRdb called clonotypes with MiXCR, one entry per CDR3 protein. The sample gives 400,000 to 600,000 distinct CDR3 sequences, around 33% of which show up once; roughly 0.8% is in the top ten. Patients included in sequencing had previously demonstrated CD8+CD57+ cell expansion by flow cytometry. The sequencing sample was made of sorted CD4+, CD8+, or CD8+CD57+ T cells (not recorded which) from PBMCs. These receptor sequences come from a human donor with aplastic anemia.

CDR3 amino acids: CATSDGAGLGGSYEQYF. The CDR3 region has the DNA TGTGCCACCAGTGATGGGGCCGGACTGGGGGGGTCCTACGAGCAGTACTTC. This chain uses TRBV24-1 with TRBJ2-7; 7 bases align to TRBD2. The CDR3 runs to 17 residues. CDR1 and CDR2 (germline): KGHDR, SFDVKD. V gave up 3 bases and J gave up 1 base; unmatched junction bases: 11.

This clonotype occurred once. The CDR3 sequence is CASSVGAGQRNIQYF. In DNA, the CDR3 is TGTGCCAGCAGCGTAGGTGCTGGCCAGAGAAACATTCAGTACTTC. V is TRBV9 and J is TRBJ2-4; D not certain. The CDR3 is 15 amino acids. Germline assignment: CDR1 SGDLS and CDR2 YYNGEE. V lost 0 bases to trimming and J lost 6 bases, with 13 bases between them.

This clonotype has a count of ten or more. The CDR3 loop is CATSRGSQHRQHF. CDR3 nucleotides: TGTGCCACCTCGCGGGGTTCCCAGCATCGCCAGCATTTT. The chain couples TRBV19 to TRBJ1-5; D unresolved. The ends were cut back, 10 bases at V and 12 bases at J, with 22 bases in the middle. CDR3 length: 13 amino acids. Germline CDR1 and CDR2: LNHDA and SQIVND (reference sequence).

This clonotype was detected many times. The chain is built from TRBV19 and TRBJ1-5; D is undetermined. Trimming left V 2 bases short and J 0 bases short, with 8 bases between. Looked up from germline, CDR1 is LNHDA and CDR2 is SQIVND (reference sequence). The CDR3 runs to 15 residues. CDR3 region: CASSIKGNSNQPQHF. The CDR3 nucleotides are TGTGCCAGTAGTATAAAAGGGAATAGCAATCAGCCCCAGCATTTT.

This clonotype was recorded at least ten times. The chain couples TRBV2 to TRBJ1-3, with D maybe TRBD1 (5 bases). There are 15 residues in the CDR3. V gave up 1 base and J gave up 1 base, with 8 bases separating them. Germline lookup yields CDR1 SNHLY and CDR2 FYNNEI. CDR3 bases: TGTGCCAGCAGTGAAGTAAGGACATCTGGAAACACCATATATTTT. This translates into CASSEVRTSGNTIYF.

The rearrangement uses TRBV2 and TRBJ2-6, with D perhaps matching TRBD1 or TRBD2 (5 bases each). This CDR3 contains 18 residues. With 5 bases removed from V and 0 bases from J, the gap between germline ends came to 17 bases. CDR1 and CDR2 (germline): SNHLY, FYNNEI. The CDR3 coding sequence is TGTGCCAGCAGTTACAACGTGGGACGTGACTCTGGGGCCAACGTCCTGACTTTC. Amino acid sequence: CASSYNVGRDSGANVLTF.

This clonotype has just one count. This clone may be a read error of a much larger clone one base away. The genes are TRBV7-2 and TRBJ1-2; TRBD1 might be the D (6 bases). Trimming shortened V by 5 bases and J by 8 bases, and 12 bases separated the two germline ends. The CDR3 loop spans 12 amino acids. Germline V gene sequence: CDR1 SGHTA, CDR2 FQGNSA. The CDR3 bases are TGTGCCAGCAGCGCTGACAGGAGCGGCTACACCTTC. As protein: CASSADRSGYTF.

The table lists this clonotype with many counts. This rearrangement joins TRBV7-6 to TRBJ2-5; D is unresolved. V lost 1 base and J lost 2, with 8 bases in between. Germline values: CDR1 SGHVS, CDR2 FNYEAQ. This CDR3 spans 14 amino acids. CDR3: CASSLVQQQETQYF. DNA for the CDR3: TGTGCCAGCAGCTTAGTACAACAGCAAGAGACCCAGTACTTC. Full variable domain (missing parts from reference TRBV7-6 and TRBJ2-5): GAGVSQSPRYKVTKRGQDVALRCDPISGHVSLYWYRQALGQGPEFLTYFNYEAQQDKSGLPNDRFSAERPEGSISTLTIQRTEQRDSAMYRCASSLVQQQETQYFGPGTRLLVL.

This clonotype occurred many times. The chain links TRBV12-3 or TRBV12-4 to TRBJ1-6; possibly TRBD1 for D (6 bases). Trimming removed 3 bases at V and 9 bases at J, with 12 bases between. CDR3 length equals 14 residues. CDR3 sequence (DNA): TGTGCCAGCAGTTTGGGCAAGGGGGGTTCACCCCTCCACTTT. Translated, it gives CASSLGKGGSPLHF.

This clonotype turned up a few times. The rearrangement links TRBV10-2 to TRBJ2-7; D gene unclear. CDR1 and CDR2 (germline): WSHSY, SAAADI. Deletions cut 0 bases from V and 1 base from J, with 4 bases between. This CDR3 spans 13 amino acids. The CDR3 spells CASSESQSYEQYF. DNA of the CDR3: TGCGCCAGCAGTGAGTCACAGTCCTACGAGCAGTACTTC.

The table lists this clonotype with many counts. One end of the junction fails to match germline, which may point to a read error. The CDR3 loop reads CASSLNADTEAFF. The CDR3 nucleotides are TGTGCTAGCAGCTTAAACGCTGACACTGAAGCTTTCTTT. The chain combines TRBV7-7 with TRBJ1-1; D gene unclear. The CDR3 has 13 residues. Germline loops: CDR1 SSHAT, CDR2 FNYEAQ (reference sequence). The full variable domain, with the rest looked up from reference TRBV7-7 and TRBJ1-1, is GAGVSQSPRYKVTKRGQDVTLRCDPISSHATLYWYQQALGQGPEFLTYFNYEAQPDKSGLPSDRFSAERPEGSISTLTIQRTEQRDSAMYRCASSLNADTEAFFGQGTRLTVV.

This clonotype was seen only a few times. The gene calls are TRBV19 and TRBJ2-3; D tentatively reads TRBD1 or TRBD2 (5 bases each). V was cut by 10 bases and J by 1 base, with 15 bases left in between. This CDR3 has 14 residues. The germline CDR1 and CDR2 sequences are LNHDA and SQIVND (reference sequence). The CDR3 nucleotides read TGTGCCATAGGGGCGGGTCCGGGCACAGATACGCAGTATTTT. This encodes CAIGAGPGTDTQYF.

In its sample, this clonotype was seen a few times. The chain carries TRBV28 and TRBJ2-7, with no clear D. V was clipped by 10 bases and J by 2 bases, with 12 bases between them. CDR1 is MDHEN, CDR2 SYDVKM, per germline. The CDR3 spans 12 residues. The CDR3, as DNA: TGTGCCACCCGGACGGTCCCCTACGAGCAGTACTTC. Amino acids: CATRTVPYEQYF.

This clonotype was picked up a small number of times. The CDR3 DNA follows: TGTGCCTGGAGAGGACAGAATAATTCACCCCTCCACTTT. Translated: CAWRGQNNSPLHF. The chain carries TRBV30 and TRBJ1-6, with D perhaps matching TRBD1 (6 bases). V was shortened by 3 bases and J by 5 bases, with 8 bases between the two germline ends. The CDR3 has 13 residues. The germline V gene has CDR1 GTSNPN and CDR2 SVGIG (reference sequence).

J is TRBJ2-3 and V is TRBV7-7, with TRBD2 matching 12 bases. With V trimmed by 3 bases and J by 4 bases, 8 bases remained unmatched. Germline CDR1 reads SSHAT; CDR2 reads FNYEAQ (reference sequence). The CDR3 consists of 17 residues. The CDR3 bases are TGTGCCAGCAGCTTGGGTTGGACTAGCGGGACCCCAGATACGCAGTATTTT. It translates to CASSLGWTSGTPDTQYF.

In this sample, this clonotype turned up many times. V gene TRBV19 combines with J gene TRBJ1-1; tentative D call: TRBD1 (6 bases). Germline CDR1 reads LNHDA; CDR2 reads SQIVND (reference sequence). Between the trimmed V and J ends, which lost 7 bases and 1 base, there was a span of 7 bases. There are 12 residues in the CDR3. Written as DNA, the CDR3 is TGTGCCAGTAAGGACAGGAACACTGAAGCTTTCTTT. As protein: CASKDRNTEAFF.

About this clonotype itself: Just one base apart from a much larger clone, this may be a read error. This chain connects TRBV9 to TRBJ2-7; 9 bases align to TRBD2. Germline loops: CDR1 SGDLS, CDR2 YYNGEE. This CDR3 is 16 amino acids long. Here the CDR3 reads CASTPQAGGASCEQYF. Here the CDR3 DNA reads TGTGCCAGCACTCCGCAGGCGGGAGGGGCATCCTGCGAGCAGTACTTC. The complete variable domain, with remaining parts taken from reference TRBV9 and TRBJ2-7, reads DSGVTQTPKHLITATGQRVTLRCSPRSGDLSVYWYQQSLDQGLQFLIQYYNGEERAKGNILERFSAQQFPDLHSELNLSSLELGDSALYFCASTPQAGGASCEQYFGPGTRLTVT.